A single T cell receptor beta chain is shown here with its context. This sample is part of a study of CD8+CD57+ T cells in acquired aplastic anemia. Background on the study: Each DNA sample taken from sorted CD4+ and CD8+ cells came to approximately 3 ug on average.

V lost 5 bases and J 8 bases, leaving 10 bases between the germline ends. The germline V gene has CDR1 LNHDA and CDR2 SQIVND (reference sequence). The CDR3 length is 13 residues. Sequencing was done on patients that had shown CD8+CD57+ cell expansion by flow cytometry. According to the study, genomic DNA was the template for TCR beta VDJ and CDR3 profiling. TCRdb used MiXCR to reprocess the reads, holding one entry per CDR3 protein. Here the sample spans roughly 250,000 distinct CDR3 sequences, around half being singletons. The sequencing input was sorted CD4+, CD8+, or CD8+CD57+ T cells (not recorded which) from PBMCs. The rearrangement joins TRBV19 to TRBJ1-6; TRBD1 might be the D (5 bases). The sequence came from a human donor with aplastic anemia. The CDR3 nucleotides read TGTGCCAGTAGTCTCCAGGGATATTCACCCCTCCACTTT. This gives the protein CASSLQGYSPLHF.